This section outlines one T cell receptor (beta chain) sequence together with its context. What it recognizes is unknown. Every sample yielded at least 6.5 million isolated PBMCs. A J-beta primer mix and a sample-barcoded 5' primer were used in a second PCR of about 7 to 12 cycles. Each sample yielded at least 2.5 million CDR3-containing paired-end reads. MiXCR, applied by TCRdb to the 5' RACE reads, yields one record per CDR3 protein. The data contain about 1.8 million distinct CDR3 sequences, around half of them singletons. The data are from a study of blood T cells in healthy people across ages. Study-level results: Estimates of diversity drawn from one million T cells were considered underestimates. No one knew whether donors had CMV, which possibly confounded expanded clonotype changes.

Per germline, CDR1 SGHTA and CDR2 FQGNSA. The length of the CDR3 is 14 residues. V trimming: 1 base; J trimming: 6 bases; junction bases outside the gene matches: 2. J is TRBJ2-2 and V is TRBV7-2, with TRBD1 matching 7 bases. Sequenced: blood. The origin of this receptor is a woman in her thirties or forties in good health. The CDR3 DNA follows: TGTGCCAGCAGCTTAGAGGGGGCTCCCGGGGAGCTGTTTTTT. This translates into CASSLEGAPGELFF.